These 9 T cell receptor beta chains were sequenced from one sample in a study of blood T cell repertoires in COVID-19. Produced via immunoSEQ multiplex PCR; TCRdb's table is partial and in-frame only. In the table there are about 300,000 clones, around 90% of which are singletons. The material sequenced was peripheral blood. The receptors stem from a woman in her 50s with COVID-19, enrolled during active disease.

This sequence joins TRBV7-9 and TRBJ1-2; no clear D gene. Per germline, CDR1 SEHNR and CDR2 FQNEAQ (reference sequence). The CDR3 consists of 10 residues. Between the trimmed V and J ends, which lost 2 bases and 11 bases, there was a span of 6 bases. CDR3 nucleotide sequence: TGTGCCAGCAGCTTACGGGATTACACCTTC. Protein: CASSLRDYTF. Supplemented by reference TRBV7-9 and TRBJ1-2, the full variable domain reads DTGVSQNPRHKITKRGQNVTFRCDPISEHNRLYWYRQTLGQGPEFLTYFQNEAQLEKSRLLSDRFSAERPKGSFSTLEIQRTEQGDSAMYLCASSLRDYTFGSGTRLTVV.

The V gene is TRBV6-5, the J gene TRBJ2-7; weak D call: TRBD2 (6 bases). CDR1 is MNHEY, CDR2 SVGAGI, per germline. V was clipped by 0 bases and J by 2 bases, with 14 bases between them. CDR3 length equals 16 residues. The CDR3 nucleotides are TGTGCCAGCAGTTACTCCGGGACTCGGTCTGCCTACGAGCAGTACTTC. Translation: CASSYSGTRSAYEQYF.

This rearrangement joins TRBV7-2 to TRBJ2-1; the match to TRBD2 covers 11 bases. Germline CDR1 reads SGHTA; CDR2 reads FQGNSA. The J segment lost 1 base and the V segment lost 1 base, leaving 6 bases of the junction unmatched. This CDR3 is 18 amino acids long. The CDR3 coding sequence is TGTGCCAGCAGCTTAGGGAATCCTAGCGGGAGGTCCTACAATGAGCAGTTCTTC. Translating it yields CASSLGNPSGRSYNEQFF.

This sequence joins TRBV19 and TRBJ1-1; TRBD1 matches at 7 bases. V dropped 1 base and J dropped 0; count of bases not matched to a gene: 8. Germline V lookup: CDR1 LNHDA, CDR2 SQIVND (reference sequence). CDR3 length: 17 amino acids. CDR3 nucleotides: TGTGCCAGTAGTATAGGTGGGACAGAGACCTTGAACACTGAAGCTTTCTTT. Encoded protein: CASSIGGTETLNTEAFF.

The rearrangement uses TRBV30 and TRBJ1-1; 7 positions match TRBD1. This CDR3 has 13 residues. J lost 4 bases, V lost 2 bases, and 4 bases had no gene match. Germline CDR1 and CDR2: GTSNPN and SVGIG (reference sequence). The chain's CDR3 is CAWSNRGSTEAFF. Written as DNA, the CDR3 is TGTGCCTGGAGTAACAGGGGTTCCACTGAAGCTTTCTTT.

The V and J genes are TRBV15 and TRBJ1-1; D is unresolved. The V gene lost 5 bases and the J gene lost 3 bases, with 10 bases spanning the gap. The length of the CDR3 is 13 residues. The germline CDR1 and CDR2 sequences are LNHNV and YYDKDF (reference sequence). The CDR3 nucleotides read TGTGCCACCAGCGTAGGTCGGGACACTGAAGCTTTCTTT. Residues: CATSVGRDTEAFF. Together with reference TRBV15 and TRBJ1-1, the CDR3 gives the full variable domain: DAMVIQNPRYQVTQFGKPVTLSCSQTLNHNVMYWYQQKSSQAPKLLFHYYDKDFNNEADTPDNFQSRRPNTSFCFLDIRSPGLGDTAMYLCATSVGRDTEAFFGQGTRLTVV.

The chain joins TRBV5-1 to TRBJ2-1; 7 bases match TRBD1. Germline V gives CDR1 SGHRS, CDR2 YFSETQ. J gave up 7 bases and V 4 bases, and 2 bases lay outside the gene matches. This CDR3 is built from 12 residues. CDR3 sequence reads: CASSPQGNEQFF. The CDR3 DNA reads TGCGCCAGCAGCCCACAGGGGAATGAGCAGTTCTTC. The full variable domain, rest sourced from reference TRBV5-1 and TRBJ2-1, is KAGVTQTPRYLIKTRGQQVTLSCSPISGHRSVSWYQQTPGQGLQFLFEYFSETQRNKGNFPGRFSGRQFSNSRSEMNVSTLELGDSALYLCASSPQGNEQFFGPGTRLTVL.

The genes are TRBV7-2 and TRBJ1-1, with TRBD1 identical over 8 bases. The CDR3 length is 15 residues. The V and J ends lost 7 bases and 1 base, in that order; junction bases with no gene match: 8. CDR1 is SGHTA, CDR2 FQGNSA, per germline. The CDR3 DNA follows: TGTGCCAGCAAAGCCCCTGGGACAGGGAACACTGAAGCTTTCTTT. Translating it yields CASKAPGTGNTEAFF.

The chain joins TRBV5-4 to TRBJ1-2; TRBD1 aligns across 7 bases. Germline loops: CDR1 SGHNT, CDR2 YYREEE (reference sequence). The CDR3 consists of 13 residues. V shed 7 bases and J 6 bases; nucleotides not matched to a gene: 9. As DNA, the CDR3 is TGTGCCAGCCTATCACAGGGGTGGGATGGCTACACCTTC. It specifies CASLSQGWDGYTF.